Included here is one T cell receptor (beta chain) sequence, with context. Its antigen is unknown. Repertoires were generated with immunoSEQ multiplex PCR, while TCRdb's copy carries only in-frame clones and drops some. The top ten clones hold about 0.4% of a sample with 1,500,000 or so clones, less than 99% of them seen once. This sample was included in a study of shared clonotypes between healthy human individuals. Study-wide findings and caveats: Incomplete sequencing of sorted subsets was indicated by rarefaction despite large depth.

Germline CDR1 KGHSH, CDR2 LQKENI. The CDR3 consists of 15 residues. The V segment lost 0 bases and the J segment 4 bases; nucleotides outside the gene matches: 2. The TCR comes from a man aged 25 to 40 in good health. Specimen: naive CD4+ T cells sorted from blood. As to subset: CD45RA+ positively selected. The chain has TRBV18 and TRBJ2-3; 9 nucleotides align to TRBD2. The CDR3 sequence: CASSPPSGSPDTQYF. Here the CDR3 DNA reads TGTGCCAGCTCACCACCTAGCGGGAGTCCAGATACGCAGTATTTT.